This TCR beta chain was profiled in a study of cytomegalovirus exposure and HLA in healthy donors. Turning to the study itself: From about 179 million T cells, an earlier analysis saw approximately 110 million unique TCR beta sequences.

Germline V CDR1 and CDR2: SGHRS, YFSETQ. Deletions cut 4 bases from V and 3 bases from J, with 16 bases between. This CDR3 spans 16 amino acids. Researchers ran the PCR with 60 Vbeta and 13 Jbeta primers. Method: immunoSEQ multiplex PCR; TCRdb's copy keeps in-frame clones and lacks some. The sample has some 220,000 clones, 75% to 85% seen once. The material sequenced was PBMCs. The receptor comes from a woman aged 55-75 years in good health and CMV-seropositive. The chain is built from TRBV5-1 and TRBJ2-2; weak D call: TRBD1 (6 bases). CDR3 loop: CASSPQTGSDTGELFF. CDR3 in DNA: TGCGCCAGCAGCCCGCAGACAGGTTCGGACACCGGGGAGCTGTTTTTT.